The 31 T cell receptor beta chains below come from one sample, sequenced in a study of HIV-infected patients and healthy controls. All unsorted peripheral T cells were captured because whole blood was used without fractionation. Reverse transcription used 450 to 550 ng RNA and constant-region primers for alpha and beta. Separate chain-specific third strand synthesis with multiplexing indices produced the alpha and beta libraries. Via MiXCR, TCRdb re-called the 5' RACE reads, giving one row per CDR3 protein. The table includes some 9,600 distinct CDR3 sequences, about 9.4% detected once. Material: blood, obtained before antiretroviral therapy. These receptors all come from an adult with HIV infection.

This chain connects TRBV5-4 to TRBJ1-1; D remains unclear. Trimming removed 0 bases at V and 1 base at J, with 7 bases between. The CDR3 runs 14 residues. CDR1 is SGHNT and CDR2 is YYREEE in the germline V gene (reference sequence). CDR3 amino acids: CASSLARTNTEAFF. CDR3 nucleotide sequence: TGTGCCAGCAGCTTGGCAAGGACGAACACTGAAGCTTTCTTT.

This clonotype was seen at least ten times. The chain is built from TRBV29-1 and TRBJ1-5, with 10 positions matching TRBD1. CDR3 length equals 13 residues. The ends lost 4 bases at V and 6 bases at J; junction bases unmatched: 3. Per the germline V gene, CDR1 is SQVTM and CDR2 is ANQGSEA. CDR3 sequence: CSVGGQGLQPQHF. CDR3 coding DNA: TGCAGCGTTGGGGGACAGGGGCTTCAGCCCCAGCATTTT.

This clonotype appeared once. The chain couples TRBV12-3 or TRBV12-4 to TRBJ1-4, with no clear D. CDR3 length: 13 amino acids. Trimming removed 6 bases from V and 6 bases from J, with 11 bases in between. CDR3 DNA sequence: TGTGCCAGCAGCCGTCGGACGGATGAAAAACTGTTTTTT. Translation gives CASSRRTDEKLFF.

There are many counts of this clonotype. The genes are TRBV15 and TRBJ1-2; TRBD1 matches at 7 bases. Germline lookup yields CDR1 LNHNV and CDR2 YYDKDF (reference sequence). The ends lost 0 bases at V and 0 bases at J; junction bases unmatched: 10. The CDR3 covers 18 residues. In DNA form, the CDR3 reads TGTGCCACCAGCAGAGATAACCAGGGAGGGACAGCTAACTATGGCTACACCTTC. Residues: CATSRDNQGGTANYGYTF.

By share, this clonotype counts as large (0.1 to 1%). In DNA form, the CDR3 reads TGTGCCAGCAGTGACTCTGGGGGCGCAGCAGATACGCAGTATTTT. Protein sequence: CASSDSGGAADTQYF. The chain uses TRBV6-4 and TRBJ2-3; D is perhaps TRBD1 (6 bases). Trimming took off 0 bases at V and 4 bases at J, with 11 bases between the two ends. CDR3 length equals 15 residues. The germline gives CDR1 MRHNA, CDR2 SNTAGT.

This clonotype was recorded at least ten times. This sequence joins TRBV7-8 and TRBJ2-7; 8 bases match TRBD2. The CDR3 is made up of 17 amino acids. V trimming: 3 bases; J trimming: 4 bases; junction bases outside the gene matches: 14. The germline gives CDR1 SGHVS, CDR2 FQNEAQ. The DNA of the CDR3 is TGTGCCAGCAGCTTGGGTAGCGGGGCCCTGGGGGAATACGAGCAGTACTTC. The encoded protein is CASSLGSGALGEYEQYF.

Relative to its sample, this clonotype is medium-sized. This chain links TRBV12-3 or TRBV12-4 with TRBJ1-1, with unresolved D. V shed 2 bases and J shed 11 bases, with 9 bases lying between them. The CDR3 runs 11 residues. CDR3 amino acids: CASSLIPAAFF. The CDR3, as DNA: TGTGCCAGCAGTTTAATCCCGGCTGCTTTCTTT.

This clonotype was counted only a few times. This chain links TRBV5-4 with TRBJ2-1, with D tentatively TRBD2 (6 bases). The germline CDR1 and CDR2 sequences are SGHNT and YYREEE (reference sequence). V was trimmed by 4 bases and J by 9 bases, leaving 14 bases between them. The CDR3 is 13 residues long. Written as DNA, the CDR3 is TGTGCCAGCAGCCGGGACTCTGGTGGTGAGCAGTTCTTC. Protein product: CASSRDSGGEQFF.

In this sample, this clonotype turned up many times. The V gene is TRBV3-1, the J gene TRBJ2-7, with TRBD1 matching over 10 bases. Germline V gene sequence: CDR1 LGHDT, CDR2 YNNKEL (reference sequence). V was clipped by 6 bases and J by 2 bases; unmatched bases: 1. There are 13 residues in the CDR3. In DNA form, the CDR3 reads TGTGCCAGCAGGGGGACAGGGGCCTACGAGCAGTACTTC. This sequence encodes CASRGTGAYEQYF.

This clonotype was detected many times. The genes are TRBV2 and TRBJ2-7, with 11 bases lining up with TRBD2. The germline V gene has CDR1 SNHLY and CDR2 FYNNEI. The CDR3 is made up of 16 amino acids. The V segment lost 6 bases and the J segment 3 bases; nucleotides outside the gene matches: 10. The CDR3 coding sequence is TGTGCCAGCAGAGTACTAACTAGCGGGAGTAACTACGAGCAGTACTTC. Its translation is CASRVLTSGSNYEQYF. The whole variable domain, filled in from reference TRBV2 and TRBJ2-7, reads EPEVTQTPSHQVTQMGQEVILRCVPISNHLYFYWYRQILGQKVEFLVSFYNNEISEKSEIFDDQFSVERPDGSNFTLKIRSTKLEDSAMYFCASRVLTSGSNYEQYFGPGTRLTVT.

This clonotype was detected ten times or more. This chain joins TRBV27 and TRBJ1-2; D ambiguous. Germline CDR1 MNHEY, CDR2 SMNVEV (reference sequence). V shed 5 bases and J shed 5 bases, with 6 bases lying between them. The CDR3 covers 11 residues. The CDR3 nucleotides are TGTGCCAGCAGTCGAAAATATGGCTACACCTTC. This gives the protein CASSRKYGYTF.

In this sample, this clonotype turned up many times. The rearrangement uses TRBV29-1 and TRBJ1-2; 7 bases match TRBD1. V shed 4 bases and J 4 bases; nucleotides not matched to a gene: 6. Germline V CDR1 and CDR2: SQVTM, ANQGSEA. CDR3 size: 13 residues. The CDR3 reads CSVVVRGAYGYTF. In DNA form, the CDR3 reads TGCAGCGTTGTTGTCAGGGGGGCCTATGGCTACACCTTC.

This clonotype was detected ten times or more. This sequence joins TRBV7-2 and TRBJ2-5, with TRBD2 matching 9 bases. This CDR3 contains 15 residues. The V gene end was trimmed by 4 bases and the J gene end by 2 bases; junction bases not matched to a gene: 5. Germline V lookup: CDR1 SGHTA, CDR2 FQGNSA. CDR3: CASSSLAGLQETQYF. DNA for the CDR3: TGTGCCAGCAGCTCGCTAGCGGGGTTACAAGAGACCCAGTACTTC.

This clonotype was recorded many times. The chain couples TRBV14 to TRBJ1-2, with TRBD1 matching over 7 bases. Trimming at V came to 0 bases and at J to 4 bases, leaving 2 bases not matched to a gene. The CDR3 covers 14 residues. Per the germline V gene, CDR1 is SGHDN and CDR2 is FVKESK. This CDR3 reads CASSQERGPYGYTF. Here the CDR3 DNA reads TGTGCCAGCAGCCAAGAAAGGGGGCCCTATGGCTACACCTTC.

The V call is TRBV30, the J call TRBJ1-2; D is unresolved. CDR1 and CDR2 (germline): GTSNPN, SVGIG (reference sequence). V lost 0 bases to trimming and J lost 8 bases, with 13 bases between them. The CDR3 spans 13 residues. This chain's CDR3 is CAWSVTPPGGYTF. CDR3 nucleotides: TGTGCCTGGAGTGTAACCCCTCCTGGGGGCTACACCTTC.

V usage is TRBV7-7 and J usage is TRBJ2-5; 7 positions match TRBD1. Germline V lookup: CDR1 SSHAT, CDR2 FNYEAQ (reference sequence). This CDR3 has 14 amino acids. The V segment lost 3 bases and the J segment 0 bases; nucleotides outside the gene matches: 1. CDR3 loop: CASSFGTDQETQYF. The CDR3, as DNA: TGTGCCAGCAGCTTTGGGACAGACCAAGAGACCCAGTACTTC.

This clonotype is judged medium-sized. The chain links TRBV25-1 to TRBJ2-7; 7 bases map to TRBD2. The germline gives CDR1 MGHDK, CDR2 SYGVNS. The CDR3 length is 15 residues. The V and J ends lost 3 bases and 3 bases, in that order; junction bases with no gene match: 8. For the CDR3, the DNA is TGTGCCAGCAGTGATCCTGCGGGGGTTCGCTACGAGCAGTACTTC. The encoded protein is CASSDPAGVRYEQYF.

This clonotype was seen many times. This chain joins TRBV12-3 or TRBV12-4 and TRBJ2-3; perhaps TRBD2 as D (6 bases). The CDR3 spans 15 residues. V dropped 5 bases and J dropped 2 bases, with 14 bases sitting between them. The CDR3, as DNA: TGTGCCAGCAGTCCCCAAGCGGGCCACACAGATACGCAGTATTTT. Translating gives CASSPQAGHTDTQYF.

In its sample, this clonotype was seen many times. J is TRBJ2-7 and V is TRBV5-4; TRBD2 matches at 14 bases. The CDR3 runs 16 residues. J was trimmed by 4 bases and V by 4 bases; bases with no gene match: 7. Germline V gene data show CDR1 as SGHNT and CDR2 as YYREEE (reference sequence). CDR3 sequence reads: CASSQGLAGGIYEQYF. DNA for the CDR3: TGTGCCAGCAGCCAAGGACTAGCGGGGGGAATATACGAGCAGTACTTC.

This clonotype was seen only a few times. This rearrangement joins TRBV5-4 to TRBJ1-2; weak D call: TRBD1 (5 bases). CDR3 length: 14 amino acids. V dropped 3 bases and J dropped 4 bases, with 13 bases sitting between them. Germline CDR1 is SGHNT and CDR2 is YYREEE (reference sequence). CDR3 loop: CASSSDSEAYGYTF. The CDR3 coding sequence is TGTGCCAGCAGCTCCGACAGTGAGGCCTATGGCTACACCTTC. The full variable domain, its missing parts supplied by reference TRBV5-4 and TRBJ1-2, is ETGVTQSPTHLIKTRGQQVTLRCSSQSGHNTVSWYQQALGQGPQFIFQYYREEENGRGNFPPRFSGLQFPNYSSELNVNALELDDSALYLCASSSDSEAYGYTFGSGTRLTVV.

The sample holds a few counts of this clonotype. The gene calls are TRBV4-1 and TRBJ2-4; D ambiguous. The CDR3 sequence is 13 residues long. Germline V gene sequence: CDR1 MGHRA, CDR2 YSYEKL. V shed 0 bases and J shed 4 bases, with 4 bases lying between them. The CDR3: CASSQERKNIQYF. For the CDR3, the DNA is TGCGCCAGCAGCCAAGAACGGAAAAACATTCAGTACTTC.

This clonotype was recorded at least ten times. V is TRBV19 and J is TRBJ1-2, with D maybe TRBD1 (6 bases). The CDR3 has 14 residues. V gave up 11 bases and J gave up 5 bases, with 21 bases separating them. Germline assignment: CDR1 LNHDA and CDR2 SQIVND (reference sequence). As DNA, the CDR3 is TGTGCCTCCGGGACACAAGTCCTTGGGTATGGCTACACCTTC. This encodes CASGTQVLGYGYTF.

The sample holds many counts of this clonotype. The V gene is TRBV18, the J gene TRBJ2-7; TRBD1 or TRBD2 may be the D gene (5 bases each). The CDR3 covers 17 residues. V was trimmed by 2 bases and J by 6 bases, leaving 23 bases between them. Germline V gene data show CDR1 as KGHSH and CDR2 as LQKENI. The CDR3 DNA sequence: TGTGCCAGCTCACCAATTGGTTACGGGACCAAGTCGGGCGAGCAGTACTTC. Translating it yields CASSPIGYGTKSGEQYF.

This clonotype was counted at least ten times. The chain is built from TRBV7-2 and TRBJ2-3; TRBD1 matches 9 bases. With V trimmed by 3 bases and J by 4 bases, 5 bases remained unmatched. The CDR3 runs 15 residues. Germline V gene lookup returns CDR1 SGHTA and CDR2 FQGNSA. CDR3 coding DNA: TGTGCCAGCAGCTTGACAGGGGGGGATGCAGATACGCAGTATTTT. Amino acids: CASSLTGGDADTQYF.

This clonotype was picked up many times. The CDR3 bases are TGCGCCAGCAGCCAAGATGGAGGGGGAGTCCCTATAGATACGCAGTATTTT. Protein sequence: CASSQDGGGVPIDTQYF. This sequence joins TRBV4-1 and TRBJ2-3; D may be TRBD1 or TRBD2 (6 bases each). CDR3 length: 17 amino acids. CDR1 is MGHRA and CDR2 is YSYEKL in the germline V gene. V shed 0 bases and J shed 5 bases, with 18 bases lying between them.

The chain couples TRBV7-8 to TRBJ2-5; D unresolved. This CDR3 has 14 residues. The V end was cut by 0 bases, the J end by 4 bases, with 9 bases between. CDR1 is SGHVS, CDR2 FQNEAQ, per germline. DNA for the CDR3: TGTGCCAGCAGCTTAGCTTGGCCACCAGAGACCCAGTACTTC. Its protein is CASSLAWPPETQYF.

This clonotype has at least ten counts. V usage is TRBV12-3 or TRBV12-4 and J usage is TRBJ1-3; D perhaps matches TRBD1 (5 bases). Trimming left V 3 bases short and J 2 bases short, with 8 bases between. The CDR3 sequence is 14 residues long. CDR3 amino acids: CASSFGGPGNTIYF. CDR3 nucleotides: TGTGCCAGCAGTTTCGGGGGACCTGGAAACACCATATATTTT.

Many counts were recorded for this clonotype. V and J are TRBV6-6 and TRBJ2-3; D gene ambiguous. V was pared by 6 bases and J by 0 bases, with 7 bases between. The CDR3 spans 13 residues. Looked up from germline, CDR1 is MNHNY and CDR2 is SVGAGI (reference sequence). CDR3 residues: CASRGFSTDTQYF. The CDR3 DNA is TGTGCCAGCAGGGGATTCAGCACAGATACGCAGTATTTT.

CDR3 protein: CASSEGRQETQYF. The CDR3 DNA is TGTGCCAGCAGCGAGGGGCGACAAGAGACCCAGTACTTC. This sequence joins TRBV7-2 and TRBJ2-5, with D possibly being TRBD1 or TRBD2 (5 bases each). The V end was cut by 5 bases, the J end by 2 bases, with 9 bases between. Germline values: CDR1 SGHTA, CDR2 FQGNSA. The CDR3 is made up of 13 amino acids. The complete variable domain, with remaining parts taken from reference TRBV7-2 and TRBJ2-5, reads GAGVSQSPSNKVTEKGKDVELRCDPISGHTALYWYRQSLGQGLEFLIYFQGNSAPDKSGLPSDRFSAERTGGSVSTLTIQRTQQEDSAVYLCASSEGRQETQYFGPGTRLLVL.

CDR3 coding DNA: TGTGCCAGCAGTGGGGCCGGGACTAGCGGGAGTCTGGAAGAGACCCAGTACTTC. This encodes CASSGAGTSGSLEETQYF. V and J are TRBV25-1 and TRBJ2-5, with TRBD2 identical over 14 bases. CDR1 is MGHDK, CDR2 SYGVNS, per germline. This CDR3 contains 18 residues. The V and J ends lost 4 bases and 3 bases, in that order; junction bases with no gene match: 10. The whole variable domain, remainder taken from reference TRBV25-1 and TRBJ2-5, is EADIYQTPRYLVIGTGKKITLECSQTMGHDKMYWYQQDPGMELHLIHYSYGVNSTEKGDLSSESTVSRIRTEHFPLTLESARPSHTSQYLCASSGAGTSGSLEETQYFGPGTRLLVL.

Here the CDR3 DNA reads TGCGCCAGCAGCCGAACAGAAGGGGGTGGGGAAAAACTGTTTTTT. Translating it yields CASSRTEGGGEKLFF. V gene TRBV4-3 combines with J gene TRBJ1-4; tentative D call: TRBD1 (6 bases). Germline CDR1 reads LGHNA; CDR2 reads YSLEER. This CDR3 is 15 amino acids long. The V gene lost 4 bases and the J gene lost 8 bases, with 17 bases spanning the gap.